Below, 6 T cell receptor beta chains from the same sample are listed, as sequenced in a study of CD8+CD57+ T cells in acquired aplastic anemia. The template used for profiling TCR beta VDJ and CDR3 was genomic DNA. In TCRdb, the reads were re-called with MiXCR into one record per CDR3 protein. This table has around 430,000 distinct CDR3 sequences, around 30% appearing once. In patients chosen for sequencing, flow cytometry had shown CD8+CD57+ cell expansion. Material for sequencing was sorted CD4+, CD8+, or CD8+CD57+ T cells (not recorded which) from PBMCs. All receptors derive from a human donor with aplastic anemia.

This chain uses TRBV9 with TRBJ1-2, with 11 bases lining up with TRBD1. CDR1 is SGDLS and CDR2 is YYNGEE in the germline V gene. The J segment lost 6 bases and the V segment lost 3 bases, leaving 7 bases of the junction unmatched. This CDR3 has 15 residues. CDR3 sequence (DNA): TGTGCCAGCAGCGGACGGGACAGGGGGTTAGATGGCTACACCTTC. It yields the protein CASSGRDRGLDGYTF.

This clonotype occurred a few times. This rearrangement joins TRBV20-1 to TRBJ1-5, with 8 bases lining up with TRBD1. V shed 2 bases and J 3 bases; nucleotides not matched to a gene: 6. The CDR3 totals 15 residues. Germline CDR1 reads DFQATT; CDR2 reads SNEGSKA (reference sequence). The CDR3 sequence is CSARSTGVVNQPQHF. The CDR3 DNA is TGCAGTGCTAGATCGACAGGGGTTGTCAATCAGCCCCAGCATTTT.

Details on this clonotype: This may come from a read error, since a much larger clone is one base off. The CDR3 does not end in the conserved phenylalanine or tryptophan, so this is likely a read error. The chain carries TRBV9 and TRBJ1-6; a weak D match, TRBD1 (5 bases). With 3 bases removed from V and 1 base from J, the gap between germline ends came to 8 bases. The CDR3 loop spans 15 amino acids. Germline V gene sequence: CDR1 SGDLS, CDR2 YYNGEE. The CDR3 DNA is TGTGCCAGCAGCGCAGGGATGTCCTATAATTCACCCCTCCACTCT. Protein sequence: CASSAGMSYNSPLHS.

This clonotype showed up just a few times. A read error may account for a junction end that differs from germline. The chain recombines TRBV11-1 with TRBJ2-5, with TRBD1 as a possible D gene (6 bases). CDR3 length: 16 residues. From germline, CDR1 is SGHAT and CDR2 FQDESV (reference sequence). Written as DNA, the CDR3 is TGTGCCAGCAGCTTACGGGACACCACCTACCAAGAGACCCAGTGCTTC. It is translated as CASSLRDTTYQETQCF.

This clonotype was seen more than once but under ten times. This chain joins TRBV20-1 and TRBJ2-3; the D gene is possibly TRBD2 (7 bases). The CDR3 runs to 13 residues. Germline assignment: CDR1 DFQATT and CDR2 SNEGSKA (reference sequence). The CDR3 spells CSGGPGGPDTQYF. The CDR3 DNA reads as TGCAGCGGGGGGCCTGGAGGGCCAGATACGCAGTATTTT.

The genes are TRBV6-1 and TRBJ2-1; D is uncertain. Between the trimmed V and J ends, which lost 6 bases and 0 bases, there was a span of 9 bases. The CDR3 has 14 residues. Germline V CDR1 and CDR2: MNHNS, SASEGT. The CDR3 nucleotides read TGTGCCAGCAGCCTTAGAGGCTCCTACAATGAGCAGTTCTTC. Its protein product is CASSLRGSYNEQFF.